This TCR beta chain stems from a study of human thymus T cells. TCRdb's table, derived via immunoSEQ multiplex PCR, lists solely in-frame clones and lacks some. The table includes 57,000 or so clones, around 94% detected once. Healthy Finnish infants undergoing corrective surgery for congenital heart defects were used as donors. The CDR3 is 16 residues long. V shed 1 base and J shed 8 bases, with 15 bases lying between them. Germline CDR1 and CDR2: MNHNS and SASEGT. The clonotype originates from a boy under two years old with a congenital heart defect but otherwise immunologically healthy. Material for sequencing was blood. This rearrangement joins TRBV6-1 to TRBJ1-6; the D gene is possibly TRBD1 (6 bases). The CDR3 here is CASSEEEYRVYSPLHF. In DNA form, the CDR3 reads TGTGCCAGCAGTGAAGAGGAGTACAGGGTGTATTCACCCCTCCACTTT.